This T cell receptor (beta chain) was recorded in a study of Ad26.COV2.S vaccination and SARS-CoV-2 variants. Study-level information: Ad26.COV2.S given intramuscularly, once or twice 56 days apart.

The repertoire was sequenced with immunoSEQ multiplex PCR; TCRdb's copy has only in-frame clones and lacks some. Of roughly 390,000 clones in the sample, about 85% were seen once. Treatment indicated: 19 received Ad26.COV2.S at low or high dose, single or two shots; about 5 received placebo; per-sample allocation not given. At day 63 after the first vaccine or placebo injection, samples were drawn. Expression of Wuhan-strain SARS-CoV-2 spike came from the Ad26 vector that formed the vaccine. Regarding the study as a whole: Those who received the vaccine showed greater spike-specific TCR breadth than those given placebo.

In regard to this clone: The antigen is undetermined.

Trimming removed 5 bases at V and 6 bases at J, with 20 bases between. This CDR3 spans 15 amino acids. From germline, CDR1 is LGHDT and CDR2 YNNKEL (reference sequence). The chain couples TRBV3-1 (or the pseudogene TRBV3-2) to TRBJ2-7; TRBD1 might be the D (6 bases). Sample: peripheral blood, taken in a trial of Ad26.COV2.S vaccine versus placebo. The source of this sequence is a person aged 18 to 59 who received the Ad26.COV2.S COVID-19 vaccine or a placebo. The CDR3 bases are TGTGCCAGCAGCTCCTTTGACACAGGGTTTGCCGAGCAGTACTTC. This gives the protein CASSSFDTGFAEQYF.